What follows are 19 T cell receptor beta chains derived from one specimen sequenced in a study of T-cell memory formation after mild COVID-19. TCRdb itself ran the 5' RACE reads through MiXCR, one entry per CDR3 protein. The sample records fewer than 250,000 distinct CDR3 sequences, about 27% being singletons. Sequencing input: PBMCs or a T cell subset sorted from them (not recorded which). The receptors were gathered from an adult woman who had mild COVID-19 (a few samples of this study predate the infection). Cell type and time point are not known.

V gene TRBV2 combines with J gene TRBJ2-2; D tentatively reads TRBD1 or TRBD2 (5 bases each). The ends were cut back, 2 bases at V and 4 bases at J, with 11 bases in the middle. Germline assignment: CDR1 SNHLY and CDR2 FYNNEI. The CDR3 consists of 15 residues. The CDR3 is CASSEIPGSTGELFF. The CDR3 DNA follows: TGTGCCAGCAGTGAAATCCCAGGGAGCACCGGGGAGCTGTTTTTT.

The rearrangement uses TRBV12-3 or TRBV12-4 and TRBJ2-3, with TRBD2 matching over 7 bases. Trimming took 5 bases from V and 6 from J; bases not matched to a gene: 5. This CDR3 is 13 amino acids long. The CDR3 nucleotides are TGTGCCAGCAGTCGGACTAGAGGGGATACGCAGTATTTT. Its protein product is CASSRTRGDTQYF.

This clonotype has only a few counts. The rearrangement links TRBV11-2 to TRBJ1-3, with unresolved D. With 0 bases removed from V and 2 bases from J, the gap between germline ends came to 11 bases. Germline CDR1 is SGHAT and CDR2 is FQNNGV. The CDR3 consists of 16 residues. The CDR3 DNA reads TGTGCCAGCAGCTTAGAGATTTGGGGAACTGGAAACACCATATATTTT. Translated, it gives CASSLEIWGTGNTIYF.

The chain uses TRBV30 and TRBJ2-3; TRBD2 matches at 12 bases. This CDR3 contains 14 residues. The germline gives CDR1 GTSNPN, CDR2 SVGIG (reference sequence). Trimming removed 0 bases from V and 5 bases from J; junction bases left unmatched: 0. The CDR3 region has the DNA TGTGCCTGGAGTGTACTAGCGGGAGGAGATACGCAGTATTTT. It encodes CAWSVLAGGDTQYF.

The chain employs TRBV4-3 and TRBJ2-7; 8 bases map to TRBD2. This CDR3 region has 17 residues. Looked up from germline, CDR1 is LGHNA and CDR2 is YSLEER. The ends lost 4 bases at V and 5 bases at J; junction bases unmatched: 16. The CDR3 coding sequence is TGCGCCAGCAGCCTGAGCCGGGGAGCGGGAGTACGGGACGAGCAGTACTTC. Translating it yields CASSLSRGAGVRDEQYF.

J is TRBJ2-7 and V is TRBV29-1, with TRBD2 matching over 7 bases. V was pared by 2 bases and J by 3 bases, with 10 bases of the junction left unmatched. Germline CDR1 reads SQVTM; CDR2 reads ANQGSEA. The CDR3 covers 15 residues. The CDR3 DNA is TGCAGCGTTGAACACCTGGGGCTAGCGGTCTACGAGCAGTACTTC. It encodes CSVEHLGLAVYEQYF.

The CDR3 region is CSAFKQGSGANVLTF. The CDR3 DNA is TGCAGTGCTTTCAAACAGGGCTCTGGGGCCAACGTCCTGACTTTC. J is TRBJ2-6 and V is TRBV20-1; tentative D call: TRBD1 (6 bases). Trimming left V 5 bases short and J 0 bases short, with 11 bases between. Per germline, CDR1 DFQATT and CDR2 SNEGSKA (reference sequence). This CDR3 contains 15 residues.

As DNA, the CDR3 is TGCAGCGTTGAAGGCGCTAGCGGGGGGGTTAGCACAGATACGCAGTATTTT. Protein sequence: CSVEGASGGVSTDTQYF. The chain combines TRBV29-1 with TRBJ2-3, with 12 bases lining up with TRBD2. V trimming: 1 base; J trimming: 0 bases; junction bases outside the gene matches: 5. CDR3 length equals 17 residues. Germline V CDR1 and CDR2: SQVTM, ANQGSEA.

This clonotype was seen only a few times. This chain connects TRBV7-2 to TRBJ2-7, with D hard to call. This CDR3 is 16 amino acids long. Germline V gene data show CDR1 as SGHTA and CDR2 as FQGNSA. V was clipped by 4 bases and J by 2 bases, with 18 bases between them. CDR3 DNA: TGTGCCAGCAGCTCAACTCCTTTTGACGGAGCCTACGAGCAGTACTTC. This encodes CASSSTPFDGAYEQYF. The whole variable domain, remainder taken from reference TRBV7-2 and TRBJ2-7, is GAGVSQSPSNKVTEKGKDVELRCDPISGHTALYWYRQSLGQGLEFLIYFQGNSAPDKSGLPSDRFSAERTGGSVSTLTIQRTQQEDSAVYLCASSSTPFDGAYEQYFGPGTRLTVT.

The V and J genes are TRBV15 and TRBJ2-1; the match to TRBD1 covers 8 bases. CDR3 length equals 18 residues. Per the germline V gene, CDR1 is LNHNV and CDR2 is YYDKDF (reference sequence). V shed 2 bases, J shed 9 bases, and the junction held 18 bases outside the gene matches. The DNA of the CDR3 is TGTGCCACCAGCAGAAGCCTCCCCCCACAGGGGGGATGGGGTGAGCAGTTCTTC. This translates into CATSRSLPPQGGWGEQFF.

The chain links TRBV6-6 to TRBJ1-1; D is uncertain. Germline CDR1 MNHNY, CDR2 SVGAGI (reference sequence). This CDR3 has 13 residues. Trimming stripped 2 bases from V and 4 bases from J, with 8 bases between. In DNA form, the CDR3 reads TGTGCCAGCAGTTACAGGGAAGGCACTGAAGCTTTCTTT. As protein: CASSYREGTEAFF.

In DNA form, the CDR3 reads TGTGCCAGCAAACCACAAGGACTAGCGGGGAGGGAGACCCAGTACTTC. This codes for CASKPQGLAGRETQYF. The V call is TRBV3-1, the J call TRBJ2-5; the match to TRBD2 covers 12 bases. The J segment lost 5 bases and the V segment lost 7 bases, leaving 11 bases of the junction unmatched. In germline, CDR1 is LGHDT, CDR2 YNNKEL (reference sequence). This CDR3 has 16 residues.

The chain joins TRBV9 to TRBJ2-2, with TRBD1 matching over 7 bases. Trimming cost V 3 bases and J 8 bases; bases outside gene matches: 7. Per germline, CDR1 SGDLS and CDR2 YYNGEE. The CDR3 length is 14 residues. The CDR3 protein is CASSAGQVEGELFF. CDR3 nucleotide sequence: TGTGCCAGCAGCGCCGGACAGGTCGAAGGGGAGCTGTTTTTT.

This chain connects TRBV7-8 to TRBJ2-3; D is ambiguous. The CDR3 has 14 amino acids. Germline values: CDR1 SGHVS, CDR2 FQNEAQ. V dropped 5 bases and J dropped 1 base, with 10 bases sitting between them. The CDR3 DNA follows: TGTGCCAGCAGCCCCACCCGGGGCACAGATACGCAGTATTTT. As protein: CASSPTRGTDTQYF.

V and J are TRBV6-5 and TRBJ2-1; 9 bases agree with TRBD2. After removal of 0 bases from V and 10 bases from J, the junction contained 16 bases not matched to a gene. CDR1 is MNHEY and CDR2 is SVGAGI in the germline V gene. The length of the CDR3 is 18 residues. CDR3 in DNA: TGTGCCAGCAGTTACTCAGCGCGGGGGGGCAGGAGCTTTAGGGAGCAGTTCTTC. It codes for CASSYSARGGRSFREQFF.

The genes are TRBV4-3 and TRBJ2-3, with TRBD2 as a possible D gene (6 bases). Germline-derived CDR1 and CDR2 are LGHNA and YSLEER. CDR3 size: 19 residues. Trimming stripped 0 bases from V and 2 bases from J, with 21 bases between. In DNA, the CDR3 is TGCGCCAGCAGCCAAGATCGGAGCGGGCAGAGAGTCAACACAGATACGCAGTATTTT. It translates to CASSQDRSGQRVNTDTQYF.

The chain recombines TRBV5-1 with TRBJ2-1; no reliable D call. The germline V and J ends were trimmed by 0 bases and 5 bases, with 6 bases remaining between them. Per the germline V gene, CDR1 is SGHRS and CDR2 is YFSETQ. This CDR3 is 13 amino acids long. For the CDR3, the DNA is TGCGCCAGCAGCTTGGGCGAAAACAATGAGCAGTTCTTC. It yields the protein CASSLGENNEQFF.

This clonotype was seen a handful of times. The chain joins TRBV4-3 to TRBJ2-2, with D perhaps TRBD1 (6 bases). Per germline, CDR1 LGHNA and CDR2 YSLEER. This CDR3 is 13 amino acids long. Deletions cut 1 base from V and 9 bases from J, with 9 bases between. CDR3 in amino acids: CASSQVRDRELFF. Written as DNA, the CDR3 is TGCGCCAGCAGCCAAGTTCGGGACAGGGAGCTGTTTTTT.

This clonotype was picked up a small number of times. The rearrangement uses TRBV6-5 and TRBJ2-5; 7 bases are shared with TRBD2. With V trimmed by 6 bases and J by 2 bases, 9 bases remained unmatched. The CDR3 spans 15 residues. Germline values: CDR1 MNHEY, CDR2 SVGAGI. The chain's CDR3 is CASRSPGTKQETQYF. Written as DNA, the CDR3 is TGTGCCAGCAGGTCCCCCGGGACTAAGCAAGAGACCCAGTACTTC.